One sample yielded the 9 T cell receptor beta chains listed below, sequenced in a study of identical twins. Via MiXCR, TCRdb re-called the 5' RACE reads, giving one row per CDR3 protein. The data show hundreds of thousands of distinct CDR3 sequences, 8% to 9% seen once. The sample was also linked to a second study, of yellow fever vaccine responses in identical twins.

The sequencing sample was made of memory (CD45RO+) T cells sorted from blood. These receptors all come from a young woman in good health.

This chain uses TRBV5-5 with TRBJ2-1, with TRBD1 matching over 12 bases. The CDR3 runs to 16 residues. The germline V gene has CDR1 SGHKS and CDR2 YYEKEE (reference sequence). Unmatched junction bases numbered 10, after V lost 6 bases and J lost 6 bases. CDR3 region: CASIARGTGGSNEQFF. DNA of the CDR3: TGTGCCAGCATCGCTAGGGGGACAGGGGGCTCCAATGAGCAGTTCTTC.

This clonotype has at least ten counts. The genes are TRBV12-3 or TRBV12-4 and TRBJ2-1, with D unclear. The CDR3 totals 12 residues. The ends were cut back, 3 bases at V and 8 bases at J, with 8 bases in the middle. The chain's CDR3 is CASSFLGYEQFF. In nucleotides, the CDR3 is TGTGCCAGCAGTTTTCTGGGCTATGAGCAGTTCTTC.

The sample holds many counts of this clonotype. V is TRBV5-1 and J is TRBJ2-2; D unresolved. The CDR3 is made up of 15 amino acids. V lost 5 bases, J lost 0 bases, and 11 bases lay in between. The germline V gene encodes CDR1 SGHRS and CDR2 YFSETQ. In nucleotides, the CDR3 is TGCGCCAGCAGACTCCTGGGGTCGAACACCGGGGAGCTGTTTTTT. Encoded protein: CASRLLGSNTGELFF.

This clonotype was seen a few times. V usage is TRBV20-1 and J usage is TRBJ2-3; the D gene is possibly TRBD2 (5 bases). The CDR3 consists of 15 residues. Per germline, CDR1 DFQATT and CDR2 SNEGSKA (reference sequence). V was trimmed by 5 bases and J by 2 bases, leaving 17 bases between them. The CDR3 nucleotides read TGCAGTGCTTTAAACCCCCGGGGAAACACAGATACGCAGTATTTT. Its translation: CSALNPRGNTDTQYF.

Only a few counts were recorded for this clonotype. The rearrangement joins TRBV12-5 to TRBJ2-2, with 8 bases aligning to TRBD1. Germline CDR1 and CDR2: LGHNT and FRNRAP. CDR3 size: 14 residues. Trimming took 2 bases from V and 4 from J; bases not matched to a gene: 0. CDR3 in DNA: TGTGCTAGTGGTTTGACAGGGGGCACCGGGGAGCTGTTTTTT. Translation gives CASGLTGGTGELFF. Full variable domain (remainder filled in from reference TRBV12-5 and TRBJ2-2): DARVTQTPRHKVTEMGQEVTMRCQPILGHNTVFWYRQTMMQGLELLAYFRNRAPLDDSGMPKDRFSAEMPDATLATLKIQPSEPRDSAVYFCASGLTGGTGELFFGEGSRLTVL.

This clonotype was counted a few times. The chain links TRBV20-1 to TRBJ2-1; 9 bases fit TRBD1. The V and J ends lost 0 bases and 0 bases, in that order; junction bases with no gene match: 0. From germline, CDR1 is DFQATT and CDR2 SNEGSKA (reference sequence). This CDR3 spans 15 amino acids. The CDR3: CSARETGGSYNEQFF. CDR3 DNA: TGCAGTGCTAGAGAGACAGGGGGCTCCTACAATGAGCAGTTCTTC.

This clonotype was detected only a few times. The chain's CDR3 is CATSDPSRSSTETQYF. CDR3 in DNA: TGTGCCACCAGTGACCCTTCGAGGTCGAGTACGGAGACCCAGTACTTC. V is TRBV24-1 and J is TRBJ2-5; D is ambiguous. The ends were cut back, 4 bases at V and 5 bases at J, with 19 bases in the middle. The V gene's germline CDR1 is KGHDR and CDR2 SFDVKD. The CDR3 has 16 residues.

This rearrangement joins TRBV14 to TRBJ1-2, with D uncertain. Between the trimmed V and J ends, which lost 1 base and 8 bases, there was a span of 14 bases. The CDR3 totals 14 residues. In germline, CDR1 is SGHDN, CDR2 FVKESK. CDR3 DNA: TGTGCCAGCAGCCAAGTTGATCCACTGCGGGGCTACACCTTC. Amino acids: CASSQVDPLRGYTF.

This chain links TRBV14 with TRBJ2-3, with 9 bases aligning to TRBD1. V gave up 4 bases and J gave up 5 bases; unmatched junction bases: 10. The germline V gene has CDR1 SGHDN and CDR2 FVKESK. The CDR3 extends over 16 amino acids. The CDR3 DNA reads TGTGCCAGCAGCCCGTCTGGTTACAGGGGGCGAGATACGCAGTATTTT. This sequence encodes CASSPSGYRGRDTQYF. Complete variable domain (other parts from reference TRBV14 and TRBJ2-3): EAGVTQFPSHSVIEKGQTVTLRCDPISGHDNLYWYRRVMGKEIKFLLHFVKESKQDESGMPNNRFLAERTGGTYSTLKVQPAELEDSGVYFCASSPSGYRGRDTQYFGPGTRLTVL.